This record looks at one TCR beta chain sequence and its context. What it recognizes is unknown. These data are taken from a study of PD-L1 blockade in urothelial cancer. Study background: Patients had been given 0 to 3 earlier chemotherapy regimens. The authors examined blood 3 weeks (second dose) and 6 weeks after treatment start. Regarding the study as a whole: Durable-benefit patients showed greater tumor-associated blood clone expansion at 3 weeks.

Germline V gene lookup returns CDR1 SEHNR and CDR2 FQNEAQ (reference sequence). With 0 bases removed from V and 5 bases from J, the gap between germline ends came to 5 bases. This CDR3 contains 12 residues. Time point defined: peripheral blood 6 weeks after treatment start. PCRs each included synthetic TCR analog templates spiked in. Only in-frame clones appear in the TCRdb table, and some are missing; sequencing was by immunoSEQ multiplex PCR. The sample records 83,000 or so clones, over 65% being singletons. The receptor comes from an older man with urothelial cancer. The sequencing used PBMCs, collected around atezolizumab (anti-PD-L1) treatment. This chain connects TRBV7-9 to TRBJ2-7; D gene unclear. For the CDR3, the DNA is TGTGCCAGCAGCTTAGCCCGGGACGAGCAGTACTTC. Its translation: CASSLARDEQYF.